One and the same sample provided the 21 T cell receptor beta chains below, sequenced in a study of beta chain features in type 1 diabetes. Expressed TCRB transcripts were sequenced because the entire RNA isolate underwent reverse transcription. Profiling relied on immunoSEQ multiplex PCR, and the TCRdb table lists in-frame clones only, not all of them. The sample holds fewer than 550,000 clones; around 10% are singletons and the top ten take more than 0.045%. The sample was naive CD4+ T cells from blood. Receptor source: a woman under 30 in good health.

The chain employs TRBV5-1 and TRBJ2-1; 7 bases align to TRBD2. CDR3 length equals 13 residues. The J segment lost 6 bases and the V segment lost 4 bases, leaving 4 bases of the junction unmatched. Germline values: CDR1 SGHRS, CDR2 YFSETQ. The CDR3 coding sequence is TGCGCCAGCAGCCCGACTAGCCCCAATGAGCAGTTCTTC. Its translation is CASSPTSPNEQFF.

Here the CDR3 reads CASSPRTGSYEQYF. The CDR3 nucleotides are TGTGCCAGCAGCCCCCGCACTGGCTCCTACGAGCAGTACTTC. The chain couples TRBV7-9 to TRBJ2-7; D is unresolved. The CDR3 covers 14 residues. V was pared by 5 bases and J by 0 bases, with 11 bases between. Germline V gene sequence: CDR1 SEHNR, CDR2 FQNEAQ (reference sequence).

This clone occurred a few times. The chain carries TRBV4-2 and TRBJ1-2; 9 nucleotides align to TRBD1. There are 17 residues in the CDR3. CDR1 is LGHNA and CDR2 is YNFKEQ in the germline V gene. Germline trimming cut 4 bases from V and 3 bases from J; bases unmatched to any gene: 12. CDR3: CASSPPQGATNHYGYTF. The CDR3 bases are TGTGCCAGCAGCCCCCCACAGGGGGCGACTAATCACTATGGCTACACCTTC.

Note on this clone: Being one base from a much bigger clone, this may be a read error. This rearrangement joins TRBV28 to TRBJ2-6; D call uncertain. The CDR3 is 13 amino acids. Germline CDR1 reads MDHEN; CDR2 reads SYDVKM. Deletions cut 6 bases from V and 0 bases from J, with 3 bases between. In DNA form, the CDR3 reads TGTGCCAGCAGGGCCTCTGGGGCCAACGTCCTGACTTTC. This codes for CASRASGANVLTF.

A few counts support this clone. The V gene is TRBV2, the J gene TRBJ2-2, with D uncertain. The CDR3 is 12 residues long. CDR1 is SNHLY and CDR2 is FYNNEI in the germline V gene. V lost 7 bases and J 3 bases, leaving 6 bases between the germline ends. CDR3 sequence: CASTQYTGELFF. As DNA, the CDR3 is TGTGCCAGCACACAGTACACCGGGGAGCTGTTTTTT.

The chain combines TRBV27 with TRBJ2-7; 7 bases agree with TRBD2. The junction had 7 bases not matched to a gene; V was cut back by 3 bases and J by 2 bases. Germline CDR1 reads MNHEY; CDR2 reads SMNVEV (reference sequence). This CDR3 contains 15 residues. The CDR3, as DNA: TGTGCCAGCAGTTTCCGGCTAGCGGAACCCTACGAGCAGTACTTC. Its translation is CASSFRLAEPYEQYF.

This clone showed up just a few times. The chain is built from TRBV15 and TRBJ2-7; D call uncertain. Deletions cut 0 bases from V and 0 bases from J, with 12 bases between. Germline assignment: CDR1 LNHNV and CDR2 YYDKDF (reference sequence). This CDR3 has 16 amino acids. Written as DNA, the CDR3 is TGTGCCACCAGCAGAGATTGGTCCGGGCACTCCTACGAGCAGTACTTC. It translates to CATSRDWSGHSYEQYF.

The chain carries TRBV30 and TRBJ2-2, with 7 bases that match TRBD2. Germline V gives CDR1 GTSNPN, CDR2 SVGIG (reference sequence). V lost 8 bases and J lost 1; bases outside the gene matches: 4. This CDR3 region has 13 residues. This chain's CDR3 is CAEAGVNTGELFF. CDR3 bases: TGTGCCGAGGCGGGAGTGAACACCGGGGAGCTGTTTTTT.

This rearrangement joins TRBV7-2 to TRBJ2-5; the D is unclear. The CDR3 sequence is 15 residues long. The germline V gene has CDR1 SGHTA and CDR2 FQGNSA. V was shortened by 0 bases and J by 5 bases, with 13 bases between the two germline ends. CDR3 nucleotide sequence: TGTGCCAGCAGCTTAGCGCGAGGTTTTACCGAGACCCAGTACTTC. Protein sequence: CASSLARGFTETQYF.

Only a few counts were recorded for this clone. The genes are TRBV9 and TRBJ2-5; D unresolved. This CDR3 is built from 14 residues. V lost 0 bases to trimming and J lost 4 bases, with 10 bases between them. The germline gives CDR1 SGDLS, CDR2 YYNGEE. The CDR3: CASSVAVVSETQYF. The CDR3 coding sequence is TGTGCCAGCAGCGTAGCTGTGGTATCAGAGACCCAGTACTTC.

This clone has just a few counts. This chain connects TRBV29-1 to TRBJ2-7; D not certain. Germline CDR1 SQVTM, CDR2 ANQGSEA. This CDR3 contains 12 residues. Trimming cost V 4 bases and J 2 bases, with 9 bases left between them. The CDR3 sequence: CSVGASAYEQYF. The DNA of the CDR3 is TGCAGCGTTGGGGCCAGTGCCTACGAGCAGTACTTC.

V is TRBV7-9 and J is TRBJ1-1; D is unresolved. Trimming cost V 5 bases and J 8 bases, with 15 bases left between them. From germline, CDR1 is SEHNR and CDR2 FQNEAQ (reference sequence). The CDR3 sequence is 13 residues long. CDR3 sequence: CASSPRRTEEAFF. CDR3 DNA sequence: TGTGCCAGCAGCCCCCGCCGCACAGAAGAAGCTTTCTTT. The full variable domain, rest sourced from reference TRBV7-9 and TRBJ1-1, is DTGVSQNPRHKITKRGQNVTFRCDPISEHNRLYWYRQTLGQGPEFLTYFQNEAQLEKSRLLSDRFSAERPKGSFSTLEIQRTEQGDSAMYLCASSPRRTEEAFFGQGTRLTVV.

The table lists this clone with many counts. In the same sample, other DNA sequences code for this CDR3. J is TRBJ2-1 and V is TRBV29-1; tentative D call: TRBD1 (6 bases). The CDR3 runs to 10 residues. Trimming stripped 7 bases from V and 7 bases from J, with 8 bases between. Germline CDR1 and CDR2: SQVTM and ANQGSEA. DNA of the CDR3: TGCAGCGCAGGGGTGAATGAGCAGTTCTTC. Translation: CSAGVNEQFF.

This clone was seen more than once but under ten times. The CDR3: CASTDQAGEIETQYF. In DNA form, the CDR3 reads TGTGCCAGCACCGATCAAGCGGGAGAGATAGAGACCCAGTACTTC. The chain is built from TRBV7-2 and TRBJ2-5, with TRBD2 identical over 8 bases. The germline gives CDR1 SGHTA, CDR2 FQGNSA. Unmatched junction bases numbered 11, after V lost 7 bases and J lost 4 bases. CDR3 length equals 15 residues. The variable domain in full, completed from reference TRBV7-2 and TRBJ2-5, reads GAGVSQSPSNKVTEKGKDVELRCDPISGHTALYWYRQSLGQGLEFLIYFQGNSAPDKSGLPSDRFSAERTGGSVSTLTIQRTQQEDSAVYLCASTDQAGEIETQYFGPGTRLLVL.

This chain joins TRBV14 and TRBJ2-5, with TRBD2 matching 7 bases. The CDR3 spans 14 residues. After removal of 0 bases from V and 5 bases from J, the junction contained 3 bases not matched to a gene. CDR1 SGHDN and CDR2 FVKESK come from the germline V gene. The CDR3 reads CASSQEAGVETQYF. The CDR3 DNA reads TGTGCCAGCAGCCAAGAGGCGGGGGTGGAGACCCAGTACTTC.

The rearrangement joins TRBV29-1 to TRBJ2-3, with TRBD2 identical over 8 bases. CDR3 length equals 13 residues. Germline-derived CDR1 and CDR2 are SQVTM and ANQGSEA. V shed 5 bases and J 10 bases; nucleotides not matched to a gene: 11. CDR3 in amino acids: CSVLSPLAGAQYF. The CDR3 DNA reads as TGCAGCGTTCTATCCCCCCTAGCGGGCGCGCAGTATTTT.

In its sample, this clone was seen a few times. This sequence joins TRBV7-9 and TRBJ2-3; 9 bases align to TRBD2. Germline CDR1 reads SEHNR; CDR2 reads FQNEAQ (reference sequence). The J segment lost 6 bases and the V segment lost 5 bases, leaving 3 bases of the junction unmatched. The CDR3 runs to 13 residues. CDR3 sequence: CASSITSGDTQYF. The CDR3 DNA sequence: TGTGCCAGCAGCATAACTAGCGGGGATACGCAGTATTTT. The full variable domain, its missing parts supplied by reference TRBV7-9 and TRBJ2-3, is DTGVSQNPRHKITKRGQNVTFRCDPISEHNRLYWYRQTLGQGPEFLTYFQNEAQLEKSRLLSDRFSAERPKGSFSTLEIQRTEQGDSAMYLCASSITSGDTQYFGPGTRLTVL.

The chain recombines TRBV30 with TRBJ1-3; 8 bases line up with TRBD1. J lost 0 bases, V lost 5 bases, and 3 bases had no gene match. The CDR3 totals 14 residues. Germline CDR1 and CDR2: GTSNPN and SVGIG (reference sequence). Written as DNA, the CDR3 is TGTGCCTGGGGACAGGGACGCTCTGGAAACACCATATATTTT. Its protein is CAWGQGRSGNTIYF.

This clone has just a few counts. The chain recombines TRBV4-3 with TRBJ2-2; 9 nucleotides agree with TRBD2. CDR3 length: 16 residues. Germline V lookup: CDR1 LGHNA, CDR2 YSLEER. With 4 bases clipped from V and 5 bases from J, the junction kept 8 bases outside the gene matches. The DNA for the CDR3 is TGCGCCAGCAGCCGAGAACCTAGCGGGGCTACCGGGGAGCTGTTTTTT. Amino acids: CASSREPSGATGELFF.

This rearrangement joins TRBV30 to TRBJ1-3, with no clear D. In germline, CDR1 is GTSNPN, CDR2 SVGIG (reference sequence). Trimming stripped 7 bases from V and 3 bases from J, with 16 bases between. The CDR3 covers 14 residues. CDR3 sequence: CASLAGLGGNTIYF. The CDR3 DNA reads as TGTGCCTCCTTGGCTGGACTGGGTGGAAACACCATATATTTT.

The J gene is TRBJ1-1, the V gene TRBV5-4, with no clear D. V was trimmed by 0 bases and J by 3 bases, leaving 3 bases between them. The V gene's germline CDR1 is SGHNT and CDR2 YYREEE (reference sequence). The CDR3 is made up of 12 amino acids. The DNA of the CDR3 is TGTGCCAGCAGCTTGGGCTACACTGAAGCTTTCTTT. This codes for CASSLGYTEAFF.